This T cell receptor (delta chain) is drawn from a study of gamma-delta T cells after stem cell transplantation. TCRdb made new clone calls on the RT-PCR reads using CATT. The sample carries some 2,500 delta-chain clones, under 25% recorded once. Concerning this clone itself: A read error may be the cause here, since a much bigger clone is one base away.

The V gene's germline CDR1 is GEAIGNYY and CDR2 EKD. There are 21 residues in the CDR3. Losses at the gene ends were 0 bases for V and 2 bases for J; bases not matched to a gene: 12. Input material: gamma-delta T cells. The receptor's source is a human donor. It is not recorded whose cells these are; they may come from a transplant donor. This chain joins TRDV2 and TRDJ3, with TRDD3 matching over 10 bases. The CDR3 here is CACDTVVTGGCFTWDTRQMFF. The CDR3 DNA reads as TGTGCCTGTGACACCGTTGTTACTGGGGGATGCTTTACCTGGGACACCCGACAGATGTTTTTC.